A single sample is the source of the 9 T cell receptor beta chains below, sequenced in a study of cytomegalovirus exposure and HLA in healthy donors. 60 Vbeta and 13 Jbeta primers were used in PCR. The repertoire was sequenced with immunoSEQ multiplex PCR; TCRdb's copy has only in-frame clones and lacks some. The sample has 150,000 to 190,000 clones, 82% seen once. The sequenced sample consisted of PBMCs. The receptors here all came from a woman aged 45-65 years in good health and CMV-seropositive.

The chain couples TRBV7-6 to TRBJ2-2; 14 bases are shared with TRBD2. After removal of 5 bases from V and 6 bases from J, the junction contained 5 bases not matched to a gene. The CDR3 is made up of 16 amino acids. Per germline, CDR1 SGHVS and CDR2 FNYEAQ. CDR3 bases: TGTGCCAGCAGCCCGGGACTAGCGGGGGCTGCCGGGGAGCTGTTTTTT. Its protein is CASSPGLAGAAGELFF.

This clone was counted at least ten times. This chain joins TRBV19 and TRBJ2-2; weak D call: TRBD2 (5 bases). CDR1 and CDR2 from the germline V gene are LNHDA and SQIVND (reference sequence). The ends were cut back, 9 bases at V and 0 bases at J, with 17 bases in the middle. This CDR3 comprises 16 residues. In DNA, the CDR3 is TGTGCCAGCAGCGACGAGGGTGTGGCGAACACCGGGGAGCTGTTTTTT. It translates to CASSDEGVANTGELFF. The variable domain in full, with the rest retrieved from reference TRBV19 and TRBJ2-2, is DGGITQSPKYLFRKEGQNVTLSCEQNLNHDAMYWYRQDPGQGLRLIYYSQIVNDFQKGDIAEGYSVSREKKESFPLTVTSAQKNPTAFYLCASSDEGVANTGELFFGEGSRLTVL.

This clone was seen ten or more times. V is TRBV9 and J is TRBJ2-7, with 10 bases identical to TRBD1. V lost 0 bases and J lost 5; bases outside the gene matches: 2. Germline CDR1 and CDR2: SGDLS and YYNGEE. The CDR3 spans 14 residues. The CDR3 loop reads CASSVGGTGDEQYF. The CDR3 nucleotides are TGTGCCAGCAGCGTAGGAGGGACAGGGGACGAGCAGTACTTC. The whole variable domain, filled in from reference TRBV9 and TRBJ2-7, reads DSGVTQTPKHLITATGQRVTLRCSPRSGDLSVYWYQQSLDQGLQFLIQYYNGEERAKGNILERFSAQQFPDLHSELNLSSLELGDSALYFCASSVGGTGDEQYFGPGTRLTVT.

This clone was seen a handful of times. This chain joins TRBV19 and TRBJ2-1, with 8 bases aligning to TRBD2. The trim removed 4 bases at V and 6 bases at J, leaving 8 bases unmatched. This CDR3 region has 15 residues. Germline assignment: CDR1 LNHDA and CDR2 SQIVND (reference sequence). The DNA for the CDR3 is TGTGCCAGTAGTAAAATAGCGGGGCAGGGCAATGAGCAGTTCTTC. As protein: CASSKIAGQGNEQFF.

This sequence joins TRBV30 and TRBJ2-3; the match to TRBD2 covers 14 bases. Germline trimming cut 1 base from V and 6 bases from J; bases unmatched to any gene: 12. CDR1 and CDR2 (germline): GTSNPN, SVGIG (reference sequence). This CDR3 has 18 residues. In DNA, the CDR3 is TGTGCCTGGAGTGCCCCCGGAGGGACTAGCGGGGGAGGGGATACGCAGTATTTT. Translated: CAWSAPGGTSGGGDTQYF.

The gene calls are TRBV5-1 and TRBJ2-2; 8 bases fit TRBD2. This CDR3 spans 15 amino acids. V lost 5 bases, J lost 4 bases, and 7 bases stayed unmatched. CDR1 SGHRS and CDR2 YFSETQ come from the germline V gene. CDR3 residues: CASSTGGGSTGELFF. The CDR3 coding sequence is TGCGCCAGCAGTACGGGCGGGGGGAGCACCGGGGAGCTGTTTTTT.

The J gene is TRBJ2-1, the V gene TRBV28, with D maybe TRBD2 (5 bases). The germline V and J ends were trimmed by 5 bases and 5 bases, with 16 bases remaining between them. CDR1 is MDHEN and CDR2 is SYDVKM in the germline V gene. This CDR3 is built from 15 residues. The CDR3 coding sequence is TGTGCCAGCAGTCCTCGGACTGGCAGTCACAATGAGCAGTTCTTC. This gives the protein CASSPRTGSHNEQFF.

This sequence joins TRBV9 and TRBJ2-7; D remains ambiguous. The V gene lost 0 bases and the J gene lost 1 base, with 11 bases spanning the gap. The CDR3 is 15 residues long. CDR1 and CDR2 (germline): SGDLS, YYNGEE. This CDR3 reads CASSVGQAPSYEQYF. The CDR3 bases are TGTGCCAGCAGCGTAGGGCAGGCGCCTTCCTACGAGCAGTACTTC.

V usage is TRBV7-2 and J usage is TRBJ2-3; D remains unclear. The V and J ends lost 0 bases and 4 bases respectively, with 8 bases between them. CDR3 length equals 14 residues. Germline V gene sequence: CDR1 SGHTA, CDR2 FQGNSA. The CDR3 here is CASSLAPGSDTQYF. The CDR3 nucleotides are TGTGCCAGCAGCTTAGCGCCCGGGTCAGATACGCAGTATTTT.